This TCR beta chain was sequenced in a study of shared clonotypes between healthy human individuals. Germline-derived CDR1 and CDR2 are MRHNA and SNTAGT. This CDR3 has 14 amino acids. Deletions cut 2 bases from V and 1 base from J, with 8 bases between. Donors comprised healthy HIV-negative adults lacking recent acute infections or vaccinations. This clone was detected once. TCRdb's table, derived via immunoSEQ multiplex PCR, lists solely in-frame clones and lacks some. Of 850,000 to 1,100,000 clones in the sample, 60% to 80% are singletons; the top ten hold almost 0.9%. J is TRBJ1-1 and V is TRBV6-4, with unresolved D. Sequencing was performed on memory CD4+ T cells from PBMCs. Stated subset: CD45RA-negative fraction. This clonotype originated in a man aged 18 to 30 in good health. Some clones in this sample may be carry-over from other donors' samples. CDR3 loop: CASSDGYPNTEAFF. The DNA for the CDR3 is TGTGCCAGCAGTGACGGGTACCCGAACACTGAAGCTTTCTTT.